Listed below are T cell receptor beta chains from one sample, sequenced in a study of blood T cells in healthy people across ages. Using its own MiXCR run on the 5' RACE reads, TCRdb lists one record per CDR3 protein. The table has roughly 1.9 million distinct CDR3 sequences, approximately 39% seen once. Sequencing input: blood. Receptor source: a human donor in good health. Each CDR3 is given with its conserved first and last residue. D genes are given only for firm matches. The size field is filled for only some rows; it gives once, few, many or a size class.

TRBV6-1	NA	TRBJ1-4	few	TGTGCCAGCAGCATCGGAGGGGTATTTAATGAAAAACTGTTTTTT	CASSIGGVFNEKLFF
TRBV3-1	TRBD1	TRBJ1-2	NA	TGTGCCAGCAGCCAAGGTCTACCGGGACAGGTCTACGGCTACACCTTC	CASSQGLPGQVYGYTF
TRBV20-1	NA	TRBJ1-4	NA	TGCAGTGCTATTTTTTTAGGGGGACTGTTTAATGAAAAACTGTTTTTT	CSAIFLGGLFNEKLFF
TRBV9	TRBD2	TRBJ2-7	few	TGTGCCAGCAGCATGGGACTAGGTGGCGAGCAGTACTTC	CASSMGLGGEQYF
TRBV12-3/TRBV12-4	TRBD2	TRBJ2-5	many	TGTGCCAGCAGTTTTCCGGGACTAGGGAAGGAGACCCAGTACTTC	CASSFPGLGKETQYF
TRBV12-3/TRBV12-4	TRBD2	TRBJ2-1	many	TGTGCCAGCAGCAGACTAGCGGGGGGCAATGAGCAGTTCTTC	CASSRLAGGNEQFF
TRBV7-9	NA	TRBJ1-4	few	TGTGCCAGCAGTCCCCTGGTTACGGGGGAACTGTTTTTT	CASSPLVTGELFF
TRBV28	NA	TRBJ2-4	NA	TGTGCCAGCAGTACAGGGTTACAGCAGTACTTC	CASSTGLQQYF
TRBV6-6	NA	TRBJ1-2	few	TGTGCCAGCAGTCGCACGGCTCGGGGCTACACCTTC	CASSRTARGYTF
TRBV5-5	NA	TRBJ2-7	many	TGTGCCAGCCGACTTTCAAACGAGCAGTACTTC	CASRLSNEQYF
TRBV5-1	NA	TRBJ2-5	NA	TGCGCCAGCAGCTTGGGGCACAGGCTCCAAGAGACCCAGTACTTC	CASSLGHRLQETQYF
TRBV28	NA	TRBJ2-5	NA	TGTGCCAGCAGTTTAGGGGGGAAGGGGCTGGAGGAGACCCAGTACTTC	CASSLGGKGLEETQYF
TRBV7-2	TRBD2	TRBJ2-7	few	TGTGCCAGCAGCTTAGTGTGCCGACTAGCTGGGGGCGAGCAGTACTTC	CASSLVCRLAGGEQYF
TRBV30	NA	TRBJ1-1	NA	TGTGCCTGGAAGGGCCAAAACACTGAAGCTTTCTTT	CAWKGQNTEAFF
TRBV4-2	TRBD1	TRBJ1-2	once	TGTGCCAGCAGCCAAGTATCCGGGACAGGGGGCAGACACCCTTATGGCTACACCTTC	CASSQVSGTGGRHPYGYTF
TRBV5-1	NA	TRBJ1-6	NA	TGCGCCAGCAGGAACCGACAGCCAGCTAATTCACCCCTCCACTTT	CASRNRQPANSPLHF
TRBV4-1	NA	TRBJ1-2	few	TGCGCCAGCAGCCATCTCCCGCGGAACTATGGCTACACCTTC	CASSHLPRNYGYTF
TRBV5-1	NA	TRBJ1-5	NA	TGCGCCAGCAGCGTGACGACGGATCAGCCCCAGCATTTT	CASSVTTDQPQHF
TRBV4-3	TRBD1	TRBJ1-2	NA	TGCGCCAGCAGCCAAGCGTGGGACAGCGCTAACTATGGCTACACCTTC	CASSQAWDSANYGYTF
TRBV6-6	NA	TRBJ2-1	NA	TGTGCCAGCAGTTACTCGAACAGAAACAACAATGAGCAGTTCTTC	CASSYSNRNNNEQFF
TRBV18	NA	TRBJ2-5	few	TGTGCCAGCTCACCTGTTATAAAAGAGACCCAGTACTTC	CASSPVIKETQYF
TRBV12-3/TRBV12-4	NA	TRBJ1-2	NA	TGTGCCAGCAGTTTTACAGGGTTGGGGGGCTACACCTTC	CASSFTGLGGYTF
TRBV4-2	TRBD1	TRBJ1-5	few	TGTGCCAGCAGCCACAACCGGGACAGGGGGGAGCCCCAGCATTTT	CASSHNRDRGEPQHF
TRBV7-2	NA	TRBJ1-1	once	TGTGCCAGCAGCTTAGCGGGCACGAGGAACACTGTAGCTTTCTTT	CASSLAGTRNTVAFF
TRBV13	NA	TRBJ1-4	NA	TGTGCCGGCAGAGAGAGACGTGGCAGGAGCCCTGAAAAACTGTTTTTT	CAGRERRGRSPEKLFF
TRBV15	TRBD2	TRBJ2-3	NA	TGTGCCACCAGCAGGCGGACTAGCGGGGGGAGGACAGATACGCAGTATTTT	CATSRRTSGGRTDTQYF
TRBV20-1	NA	TRBJ2-3	NA	TGCAGTGCTAGAAGGGACGGATTCACAGATACGCAGTATTTT	CSARRDGFTDTQYF
TRBV13	TRBD1	TRBJ2-7	NA	TGTGCCAGCAGCTCCAGGGGGATGCAGTACTTC	CASSSRGMQYF
TRBV20-1	NA	TRBJ2-2	NA	TGCAGTTCCCGCCTAACTAGCCCCGGGGAGCGGTTTTTT	CSSRLTSPGERFF
TRBV30	NA	TRBJ1-5	NA	TGTGCCTGGAGTGTACTAAGGCAACCCAATCAGCCCCAGCATTTT	CAWSVLRQPNQPQHF
TRBV12-3/TRBV12-4	TRBD1	TRBJ1-2	NA	TGTGCCAGCAGTCTCTCCCCCGGGACAGTCGGCTACACCTTC	CASSLSPGTVGYTF
TRBV9	TRBD1	TRBJ2-1	few	TGTGCCAGCAGCGACCGACAGGGGGCTGCCGCTGAGCAGTTCTTC	CASSDRQGAAAEQFF
TRBV12-3/TRBV12-4	TRBD1	TRBJ2-5	many	TGTGCCAGCAGTTTATCGGGCGGACAGGGCAAGGAGACCCAGTACTTC	CASSLSGGQGKETQYF
TRBV9	NA	TRBJ2-3	NA	TGTGCCAGCAGCGTAGTGGAGGGGGGGGCTGGAGATACGCAGTATTTT	CASSVVEGGAGDTQYF
TRBV7-2	NA	TRBJ1-2	NA	TGTGCCAGCAGCTCGCGCAGAGCGATAACTTATGGCTACACCTTC	CASSSRRAITYGYTF
TRBV5-1	TRBD2	TRBJ2-3	NA	TGCGCCAGCGCCTTCGGGACTAGCGGGGGCACAGATACGCAGTATTTT	CASAFGTSGGTDTQYF
TRBV20-1	TRBD2	TRBJ2-3	NA	TGCAGTGCTCCTTCAGGACTAGCGCCAGATACGCAGTATTTT	CSAPSGLAPDTQYF
TRBV5-6	NA	TRBJ2-4	NA	TGTGCCAGCAGCTCCCAGGAGTACCTAGCCAAAAACATTCAGTACTTC	CASSSQEYLAKNIQYF
TRBV6-2/TRBV6-3	TRBD1	TRBJ2-6	NA	TGTGCCAGCAGTCCTGTCCCGGGACAGGGTGGGGCCAACGTCCTGACTTTC	CASSPVPGQGGANVLTF
TRBV4-3	NA	TRBJ2-7	NA	TGCGCCAGCAGCCAGTACAGGAGCTCCTACAATGAGCAGTACTTC	CASSQYRSSYNEQYF
TRBV5-1	TRBD1	TRBJ2-7	NA	TGCGCCAGCAGCGAAGATAACAGGGGGCGATCCTACGAGCAGTACTTC	CASSEDNRGRSYEQYF
TRBV20-1	NA	TRBJ1-2	NA	TGCAGTGCTAGAGATGGTTATGGTCGGCAGGGCGGTAACTATGGCTACACCTTC	CSARDGYGRQGGNYGYTF
TRBV5-1	TRBD1	TRBJ1-4	NA	TGCGCCAGCAGACCAGGACAGGGGACTGAAAAACTGTTTTTT	CASRPGQGTEKLFF
TRBV14	TRBD2	TRBJ2-1	NA	TGTGCCAGCAGCCCTCCAGGCGGGGGGCATTACAATGAGCAGTTCTTC	CASSPPGGGHYNEQFF
TRBV6-6	NA	TRBJ2-5	many	TGTGCCAGCAGTTACATGGAGACCCAGTACTTC	CASSYMETQYF
TRBV6-5	NA	TRBJ1-2	NA	TGTGCCAGCAGGGATCAGGAGATCCATGGCTACACCTTC	CASRDQEIHGYTF